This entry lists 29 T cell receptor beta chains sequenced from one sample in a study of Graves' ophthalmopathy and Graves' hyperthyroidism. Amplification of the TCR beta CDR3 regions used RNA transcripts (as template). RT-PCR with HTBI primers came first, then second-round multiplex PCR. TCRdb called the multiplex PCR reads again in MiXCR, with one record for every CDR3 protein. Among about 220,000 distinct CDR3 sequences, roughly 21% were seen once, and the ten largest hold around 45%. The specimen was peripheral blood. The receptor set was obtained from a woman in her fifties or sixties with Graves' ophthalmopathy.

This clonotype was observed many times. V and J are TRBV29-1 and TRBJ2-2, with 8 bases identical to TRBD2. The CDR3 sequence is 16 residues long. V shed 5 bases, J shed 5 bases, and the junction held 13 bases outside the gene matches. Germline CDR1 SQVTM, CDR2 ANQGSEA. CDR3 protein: CSVTHLGAGATGELFF. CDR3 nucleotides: TGCAGCGTTACCCACCTCGGAGCGGGAGCTACCGGGGAGCTGTTTTTT.

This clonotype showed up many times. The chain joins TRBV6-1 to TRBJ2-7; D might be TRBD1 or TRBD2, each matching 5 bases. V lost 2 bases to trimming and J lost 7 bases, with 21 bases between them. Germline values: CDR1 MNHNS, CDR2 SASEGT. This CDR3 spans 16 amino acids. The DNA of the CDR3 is TGTGCCAGCAGTGAATTAGAGGGCCCGAGGGGTCGGGAGCAGTACTTC. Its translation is CASSELEGPRGREQYF.

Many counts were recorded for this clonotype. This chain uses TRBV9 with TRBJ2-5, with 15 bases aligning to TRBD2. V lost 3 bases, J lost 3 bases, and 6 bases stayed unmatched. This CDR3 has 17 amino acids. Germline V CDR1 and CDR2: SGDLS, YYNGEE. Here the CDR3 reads CASSGGLAGGTEETQYF. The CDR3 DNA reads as TGTGCCAGCAGCGGGGGACTAGCGGGAGGAACCGAAGAGACCCAGTACTTC.

The CDR3 DNA is TGTGCCAGCAGCCCTACAGGGGATAGTCAGCCCCAGCATTTT. This encodes CASSPTGDSQPQHF. V gene TRBV12-3 or TRBV12-4 combines with J gene TRBJ1-5; 7 nucleotides match TRBD1. Unmatched junction bases numbered 8, after V lost 6 bases and J lost 6 bases. The CDR3 consists of 14 residues.

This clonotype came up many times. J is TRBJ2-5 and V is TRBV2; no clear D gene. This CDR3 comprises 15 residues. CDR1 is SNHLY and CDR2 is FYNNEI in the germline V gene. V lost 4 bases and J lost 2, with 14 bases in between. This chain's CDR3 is CASSGIPGPQETQYF. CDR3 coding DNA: TGTGCCAGCAGTGGGATCCCGGGCCCTCAAGAGACCCAGTACTTC.

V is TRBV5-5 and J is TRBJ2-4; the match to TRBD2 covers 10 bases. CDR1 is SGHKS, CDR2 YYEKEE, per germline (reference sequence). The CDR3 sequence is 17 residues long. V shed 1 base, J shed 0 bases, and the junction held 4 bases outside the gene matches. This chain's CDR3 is CASSLIAGGLAKNIQYF. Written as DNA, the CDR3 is TGTGCCAGCAGCTTGATAGCGGGAGGTCTAGCCAAAAACATTCAGTACTTC.

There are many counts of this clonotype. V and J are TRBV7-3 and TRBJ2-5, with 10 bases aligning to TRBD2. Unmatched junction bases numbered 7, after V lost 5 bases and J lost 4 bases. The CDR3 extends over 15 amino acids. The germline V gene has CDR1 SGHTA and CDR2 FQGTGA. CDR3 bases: TGTGCCAGCAGCCCAGCGGGAGGGCCATCAGAGACCCAGTACTTC. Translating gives CASSPAGGPSETQYF.

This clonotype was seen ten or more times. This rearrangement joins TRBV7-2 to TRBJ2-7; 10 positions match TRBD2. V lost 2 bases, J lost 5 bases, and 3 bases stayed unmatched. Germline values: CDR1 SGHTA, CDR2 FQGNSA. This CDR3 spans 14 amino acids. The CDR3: CASSLPSGSNEQYF. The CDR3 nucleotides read TGTGCCAGCAGCTTACCTAGCGGGAGTAACGAGCAGTACTTC.

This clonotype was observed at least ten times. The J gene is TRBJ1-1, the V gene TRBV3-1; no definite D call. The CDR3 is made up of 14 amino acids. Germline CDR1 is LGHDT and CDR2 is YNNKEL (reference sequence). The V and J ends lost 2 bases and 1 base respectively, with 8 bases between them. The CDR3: CASSQYSANTEAFF. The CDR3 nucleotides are TGTGCCAGCAGCCAATATTCAGCGAACACTGAAGCTTTCTTT. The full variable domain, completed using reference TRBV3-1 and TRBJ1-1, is DTAVSQTPKYLVTQMGNDKSIKCEQNLGHDTMYWYKQDSKKFLKIMFSYNNKELIINETVPNRFSPKSPDKAHLNLHINSLELGDSAVYFCASSQYSANTEAFFGQGTRLTVV.

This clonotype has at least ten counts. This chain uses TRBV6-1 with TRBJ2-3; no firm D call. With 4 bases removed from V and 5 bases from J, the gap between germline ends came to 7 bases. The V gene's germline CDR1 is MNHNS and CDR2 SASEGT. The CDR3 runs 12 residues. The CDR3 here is CASSGTGDTQYF. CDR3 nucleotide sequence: TGTGCCAGCAGTGGCACGGGAGATACGCAGTATTTT.

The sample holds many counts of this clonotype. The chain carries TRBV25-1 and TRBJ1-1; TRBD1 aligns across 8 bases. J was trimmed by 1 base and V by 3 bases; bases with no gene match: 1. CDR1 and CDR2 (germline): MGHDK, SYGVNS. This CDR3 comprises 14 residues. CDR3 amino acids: CASSDGQGNTEAFF. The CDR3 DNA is TGTGCCAGCAGTGACGGACAGGGGAACACTGAAGCTTTCTTT.

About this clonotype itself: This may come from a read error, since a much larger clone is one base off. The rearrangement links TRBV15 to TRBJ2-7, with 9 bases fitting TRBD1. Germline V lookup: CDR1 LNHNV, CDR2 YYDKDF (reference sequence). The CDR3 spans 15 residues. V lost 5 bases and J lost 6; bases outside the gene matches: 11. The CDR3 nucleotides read TGTGCCACCAGCCGCGGTAGGACAGGGGACTGCGAGCAGTACTTC. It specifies CATSRGRTGDCEQYF.

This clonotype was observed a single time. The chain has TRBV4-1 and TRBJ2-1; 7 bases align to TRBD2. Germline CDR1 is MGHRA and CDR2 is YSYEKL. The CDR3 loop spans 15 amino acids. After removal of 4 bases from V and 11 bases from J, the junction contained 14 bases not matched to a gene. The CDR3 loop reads CASSPLAGDRVKQFF. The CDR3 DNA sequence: TGCGCCAGCAGCCCCCTCGCGGGGGACCGGGTGAAGCAGTTCTTC.

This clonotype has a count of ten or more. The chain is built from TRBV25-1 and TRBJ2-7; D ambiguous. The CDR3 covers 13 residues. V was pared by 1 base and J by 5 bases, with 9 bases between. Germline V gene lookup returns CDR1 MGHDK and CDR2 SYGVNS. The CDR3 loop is CASSESLRDEQYF. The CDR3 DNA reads TGTGCCAGCAGTGAATCTCTCCGGGACGAGCAGTACTTC.

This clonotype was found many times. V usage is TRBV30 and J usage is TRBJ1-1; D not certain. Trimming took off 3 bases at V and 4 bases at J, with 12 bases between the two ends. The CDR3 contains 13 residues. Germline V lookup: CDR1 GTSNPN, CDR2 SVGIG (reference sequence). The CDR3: CAWRRGWGTEAFF. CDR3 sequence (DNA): TGTGCCTGGAGACGTGGCTGGGGCACTGAAGCTTTCTTT.

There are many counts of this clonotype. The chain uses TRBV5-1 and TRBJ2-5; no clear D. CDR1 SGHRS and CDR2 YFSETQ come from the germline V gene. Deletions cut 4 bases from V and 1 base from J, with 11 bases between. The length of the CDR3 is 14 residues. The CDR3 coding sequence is TGCGCCAGCAGCGACCCGGGCCCCCAAGAGACCCAGTACTTC. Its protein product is CASSDPGPQETQYF.

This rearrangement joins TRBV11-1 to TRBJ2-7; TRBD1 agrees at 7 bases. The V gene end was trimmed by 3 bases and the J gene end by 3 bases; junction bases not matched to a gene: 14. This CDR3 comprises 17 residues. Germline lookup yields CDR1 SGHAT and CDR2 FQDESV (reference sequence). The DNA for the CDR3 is TGTGCCAGCAGCTTGGTATCCGTGTCGACAGGGAACTACGAGCAGTACTTC. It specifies CASSLVSVSTGNYEQYF.

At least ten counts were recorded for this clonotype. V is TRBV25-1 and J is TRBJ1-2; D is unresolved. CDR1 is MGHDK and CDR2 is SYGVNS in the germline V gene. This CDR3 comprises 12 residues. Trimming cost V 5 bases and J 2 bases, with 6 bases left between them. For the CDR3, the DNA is TGTGCCAGCAGTCGGCAAAACTATGGCTACACCTTC. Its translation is CASSRQNYGYTF.

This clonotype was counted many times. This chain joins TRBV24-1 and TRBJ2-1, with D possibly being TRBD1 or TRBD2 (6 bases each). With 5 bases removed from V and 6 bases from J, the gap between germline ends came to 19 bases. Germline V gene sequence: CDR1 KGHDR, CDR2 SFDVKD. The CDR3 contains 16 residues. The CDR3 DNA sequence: TGTGCCACCAGTGGTAGGGGGGCAGCGGGCGGCAATGAGCAGTTCTTC. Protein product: CATSGRGAAGGNEQFF.

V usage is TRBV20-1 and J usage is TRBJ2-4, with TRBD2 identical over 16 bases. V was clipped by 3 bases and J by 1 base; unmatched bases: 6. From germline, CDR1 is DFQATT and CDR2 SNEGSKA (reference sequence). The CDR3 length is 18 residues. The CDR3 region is CSARGLAGGPGAKNIQYF. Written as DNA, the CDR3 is TGCAGTGCTAGGGGACTAGCGGGAGGGCCGGGTGCCAAAAACATTCAGTACTTC.

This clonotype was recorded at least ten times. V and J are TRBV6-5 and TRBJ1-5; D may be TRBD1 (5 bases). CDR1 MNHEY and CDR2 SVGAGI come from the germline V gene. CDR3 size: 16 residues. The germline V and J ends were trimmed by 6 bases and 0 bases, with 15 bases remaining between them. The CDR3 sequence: CASRLTEGISNQPQHF. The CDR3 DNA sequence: TGTGCCAGCAGACTAACAGAGGGGATTAGCAATCAGCCCCAGCATTTT.

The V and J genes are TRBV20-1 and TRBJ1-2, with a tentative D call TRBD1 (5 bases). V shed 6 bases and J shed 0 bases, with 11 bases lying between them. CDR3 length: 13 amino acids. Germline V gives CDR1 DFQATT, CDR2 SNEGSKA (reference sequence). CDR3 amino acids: CSARDRSNYGYTF. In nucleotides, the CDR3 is TGCAGTGCGCGGGACCGATCTAACTATGGCTACACCTTC.

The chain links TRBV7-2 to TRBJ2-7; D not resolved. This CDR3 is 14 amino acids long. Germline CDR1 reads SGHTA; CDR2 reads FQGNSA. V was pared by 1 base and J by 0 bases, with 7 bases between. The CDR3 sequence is CASSLVQDSYEQYF. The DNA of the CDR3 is TGTGCCAGCAGCTTAGTCCAGGACTCCTACGAGCAGTACTTC.

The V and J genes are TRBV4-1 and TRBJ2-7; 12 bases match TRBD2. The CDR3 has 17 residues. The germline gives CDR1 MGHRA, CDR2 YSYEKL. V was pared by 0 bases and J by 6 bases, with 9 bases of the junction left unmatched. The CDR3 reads CASSQDRLAGVQGEQYF. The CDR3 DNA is TGCGCCAGCAGCCAAGATCGACTAGCGGGAGTACAAGGCGAGCAGTACTTC.

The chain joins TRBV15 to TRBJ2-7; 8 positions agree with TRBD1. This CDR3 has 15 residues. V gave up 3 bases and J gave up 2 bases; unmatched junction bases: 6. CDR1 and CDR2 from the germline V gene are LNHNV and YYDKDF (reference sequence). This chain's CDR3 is CATSSPGTGTYEQYF. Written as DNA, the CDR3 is TGTGCCACCAGCAGCCCCGGGACAGGCACCTACGAGCAGTACTTC.

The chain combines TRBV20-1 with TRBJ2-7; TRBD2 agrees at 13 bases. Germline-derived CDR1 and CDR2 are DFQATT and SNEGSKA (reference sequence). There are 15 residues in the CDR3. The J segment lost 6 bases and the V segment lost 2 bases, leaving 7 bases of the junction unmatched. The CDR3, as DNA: TGCAGTGCTAGACTAGGGACTAGCGGGGCTCGCGAGCAGTACTTC. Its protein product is CSARLGTSGAREQYF.

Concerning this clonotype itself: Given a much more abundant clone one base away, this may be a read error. The CDR3 region is CASNVLAVDTDTQYF. CDR3 DNA sequence: TGTGCCAGCAATGTACTAGCGGTAGACACAGATACGCAGTATTTT. V is TRBV7-8 and J is TRBJ2-3; 8 nucleotides agree with TRBD2. Trimming removed 7 bases from V and 2 bases from J; junction bases left unmatched: 8. Germline V gene sequence: CDR1 SGHVS, CDR2 FQNEAQ. The CDR3 length is 15 residues.

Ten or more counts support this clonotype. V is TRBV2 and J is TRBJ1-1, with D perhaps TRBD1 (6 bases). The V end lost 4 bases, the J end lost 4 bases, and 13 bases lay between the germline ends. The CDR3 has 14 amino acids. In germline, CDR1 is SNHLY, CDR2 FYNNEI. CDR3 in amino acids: CASSVAGVGTEAFF. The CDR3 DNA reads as TGTGCCAGCAGTGTGGCAGGGGTGGGCACTGAAGCTTTCTTT.

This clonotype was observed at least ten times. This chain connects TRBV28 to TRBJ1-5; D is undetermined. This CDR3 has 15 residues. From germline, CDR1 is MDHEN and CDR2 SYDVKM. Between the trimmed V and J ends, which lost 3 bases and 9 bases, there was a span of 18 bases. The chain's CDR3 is CASSFEGPGVGPQHF. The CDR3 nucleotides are TGTGCCAGCAGTTTTGAAGGGCCGGGTGTTGGGCCCCAGCATTTT.